This entry is about one T cell receptor beta chain. Its antigen is not identified. Libraries were prepared by immunoSEQ multiplex PCR; TCRdb keeps only in-frame clonotypes and omits some of them. The sample has 20,000 to 30,000 clones, 60% to 85% seen once. Relapse was seen in all patients after autologous stem cell transplantation, and brentuximab vedotin exposure was variable. CDR3 size: 14 residues. Germline V gives CDR1 SGHVS, CDR2 FQNEAQ. Trimming left V 5 bases short and J 2 bases short, with 13 bases between. The data were taken from a study of PD-1 blockade in classical Hodgkin lymphoma. Study-level points and caveats: Relapsed/refractory patients reportedly had lower baseline diversity than newly diagnosed patients.

This sample comprised peripheral blood mononuclear cells (PBMCs), obtained before the second cycle of nivolumab. The genes are TRBV7-8 and TRBJ2-7, with D possibly TRBD1 on 6 matching bases. The source of this sequence is a human donor with classical Hodgkin lymphoma. In DNA form, the CDR3 reads TGTGCCAGCAGCCCGTGGACAGCCACCTACGAGCAGTACTTC. It is translated as CASSPWTATYEQYF.